Shown below are 5 T cell receptor beta chains from a single sample sequenced in a study of shared clonotypes between healthy human individuals. The method was immunoSEQ multiplex PCR; TCRdb's version includes in-frame clones alone and lacks a portion of them. The sample includes 2 million to 2.5 million clones, 85% to 95% of them seen just once. Sequencing was carried out using naive CD4+ T cells from PBMCs. Described subset: CD45RA+ positively selected. Receptors originate from a man aged 18 to 30 in good health. Some clones in this sample may be carry-over from other donors' samples.

This clone was observed a few times. The chain carries TRBV28 and TRBJ2-1; a possible D gene is TRBD1 (6 bases). Germline V CDR1 and CDR2: MDHEN, SYDVKM. The CDR3 extends over 11 amino acids. The germline V and J ends were trimmed by 5 bases and 11 bases, with 10 bases remaining between them. The CDR3 coding sequence is TGTGCCAGCAGTGGGACACCTCAGCAGTTCTTC. This sequence encodes CASSGTPQQFF.

This rearrangement joins TRBV7-2 to TRBJ1-5; D ambiguous. Deletions cut 5 bases from V and 5 bases from J, with 10 bases between. Germline V lookup: CDR1 SGHTA, CDR2 FQGNSA. The CDR3 runs to 13 residues. Written as DNA, the CDR3 is TGTGCCAGCAGCGCGCGACTTGATCAGCCCCAGCATTTT. The encoded protein is CASSARLDQPQHF.

In this sample, this clone turned up a few times. The rearrangement uses TRBV19 and TRBJ1-5; D unclear. CDR1 LNHDA and CDR2 SQIVND come from the germline V gene (reference sequence). Trimming removed 3 bases from V and 6 bases from J, with 9 bases in between. This CDR3 is built from 13 residues. CDR3 sequence (DNA): TGTGCCAGTAGTATTCGGATGGGTCAGCCCCAGCATTTT. Protein: CASSIRMGQPQHF.

The chain is built from TRBV6-1 and TRBJ1-4, with D unresolved. Between the trimmed V and J ends, which lost 3 bases and 5 bases, there was a span of 10 bases. This CDR3 region has 14 residues. Looked up from germline, CDR1 is MNHNS and CDR2 is SASEGT. The CDR3 DNA reads TGTGCCAGCAGTGATTCAGGTCGGAATGAAAAACTGTTTTTT. Translated, it gives CASSDSGRNEKLFF.

The chain carries TRBV2 and TRBJ2-5; 13 nucleotides align to TRBD2. Germline CDR1 is SNHLY and CDR2 is FYNNEI. This CDR3 comprises 15 residues. With 4 bases clipped from V and 4 bases from J, the junction kept 3 bases outside the gene matches. This CDR3 reads CASSALAGGPETQYF. The CDR3 DNA reads as TGTGCCAGCAGTGCACTAGCGGGAGGGCCAGAGACCCAGTACTTC.